The 30 T cell receptor beta chains reported below all come from one sample, sequenced in a study of tissue T cells after allogeneic stem cell transplantation. Time point given: mouse harvest day 14 after allogeneic transplant. Mouse grafts combined 10^7 T-cell-depleted bone marrow cells with 10^6 splenic CD5+ T cells. The repertoire was sequenced with immunoSEQ multiplex PCR; TCRdb's copy has only in-frame clones and lacks some. Here the sample spans about 3,500 clones, about 45% being singletons. Sequences were obtained from gut tissue. These receptor sequences come from a female BALB/c mouse given C57BL/6 T cells with graft-versus-host disease after an allogeneic hematopoietic cell transplant.

Note on this clone: These gene names are mouse names. The sequenced fragment ends 1 residue before the CDR3 boundary, so the rest is inferred from the germline J gene. The chain joins TRBV26 to TRBJ2-1; the match to TRBD2 covers 8 bases. Germline CDR1 KGHPV, CDR2 FQNQEV (reference sequence). The V gene end was trimmed by 3 bases and the J gene end by 3 bases; junction bases not matched to a gene: 1. The CDR3 length is 14 residues. The CDR3 here is CASSLGGAYAEQFF. Incomplete CDR3 DNA: TGTGCCAGCAGTCTAGGGGGGGCCTATGCTGAGCAGTTC.

This clone was observed once. Gene names are the mouse ones. The read comes to an end 1 residue before the CDR3 does, leaving the germline J gene to fill in the end. The gene calls are TRBV23 and TRBJ1-1; the tabulated D call, TRBD1, remains unverified against the DNA. This CDR3 region has 14 residues. Germline CDR1 reads KGHTA; CDR2 reads FQNQQP. The CDR3 DNA, read in part, is TGCTCCAGCAGTCAGGGACAGACAAACACAGAAGTCTTC. Its protein product is CSSSQGQTNTEVF. The whole CDR3 protein is CSSSQGQTNTEVFF.

In the case of this clone: Germline and genes: mouse. The CDR3 extends 1 residue past the end of the read, so its final part is completed from the germline J gene. The chain links TRBV23 to TRBJ2-5; the D call TRBD2 from the table was never checked on the DNA. Germline V CDR1 and CDR2: KGHTA, FQNQQP. The CDR3 sequence is 15 residues long. The CDR3 reads CSSSQPGLGQDTQYF. The DNA read from the CDR3 is TGCTCCAGCAGTCAGCCGGGACTGGGCCAAGACACCCAGTAC.

Concerning this clone itself: The gene names here belong to mouse. The CDR3 extends 1 residue past the end of the read, so its final part is completed from the germline J gene. The gene calls are TRBV3 and TRBJ2-5; TRBD2 aligns across 10 bases. V shed 1 base and J 8 bases; nucleotides not matched to a gene: 3. CDR3 length: 14 residues. Germline CDR1 and CDR2: SNHLY and FYNGKV (reference sequence). CDR3 sequence reads: CASSLGWGGGTQYF. CDR3 DNA (partial): TGTGCCAGCAGCTTAGGCTGGGGGGGCGGCACCCAGTAC.

Comment on this clone: Any gene name here is a mouse gene name. The read halts 1 residue ahead of the CDR3 end, with the missing end drawn from the germline J gene. The chain joins TRBV2 to TRBJ2-5, with D perhaps being TRBD1 or TRBD2 (6 bases each). CDR1 and CDR2 (germline): LGHNA, YSYQKL. CDR3 length equals 14 residues. V shed 1 base and J shed 2 bases, with 7 bases lying between them. This CDR3 is CASSQGGLQDTQYF. The sequenced CDR3 bases are TGTGCCAGCAGCCAAGGGGGGCTCCAAGACACCCAGTAC.

Turning to this clone: The genes and germline here are from mouse. The sequenced part of the CDR3 DNA is TGTGCCAGCAGTCGAGGGCATGCAGAAACGCTGTAT. Protein sequence: CASSRGHAETLY. In full, the CDR3 is CASSRGHAETLYF. The V call is TRBV26, the J call TRBJ2-3; D gene unclear. The CDR3 end lies 1 residue beyond the end of the read and is filled in from the germline J gene. This CDR3 is 13 amino acids long. With 4 bases removed from V and 2 bases from J, the gap between germline ends came to 7 bases. Germline CDR1 and CDR2: KGHPV and FQNQEV (reference sequence).

Of note for this clone: Gene names and germline match the mouse. With the read ending 1 residue before the CDR3 end, the germline J gene is used to fill in that end. The chain combines TRBV20 with TRBJ2-1; TRBD1 matches 7 bases. The germline gives CDR1 GFQATS, CDR2 STVNSAI. Trimming at V came to 4 bases and at J to 1 base, leaving 1 base not matched to a gene. There are 13 residues in the CDR3. The part of the CDR3 DNA that was read is TGTGGTGCTACGGGACAGAACTATGCTGAGCAGTTC. The encoded protein is CGATGQNYAEQF. The whole CDR3 is CGATGQNYAEQFF.

This clone is labeled as medium-sized. These gene names are mouse names. Incomplete CDR3 DNA: TGTGCCAGCAGTTGTAGGGGACAGCACAACGAAAGATTATTT. Its translation is CASSCRGQHNERLF. The full-length CDR3 reads as CASSCRGQHNERLFF. The V call is TRBV22, the J call TRBJ1-4; the DNA was not compared with TRBD1, the D call given in the table. From the germline J gene comes the end of the CDR3, since the read stops 1 residue before it. TRBV22 is labeled a pseudogene. CDR3 length equals 15 residues.

This clone is deemed medium-sized. Gene and germline names: mouse. The DNA read from the CDR3 is TGTGCCAGCAGTCTGTACGACTGGGGGGCAAACACCGGGCAGCTCTAC. This encodes CASSLYDWGANTGQLY. In full, the CDR3 reads CASSLYDWGANTGQLYF. The chain carries TRBV24 and TRBJ2-2, with 10 bases lining up with TRBD2. The read falls 1 residue short of the CDR3 end, and the missing part is taken from the germline J gene. V lost 0 bases and J lost 0; bases outside the gene matches: 1. CDR3 length equals 17 residues. Germline-derived CDR1 and CDR2 are KGHTA and FRNEEI.

About this clone itself: Gene and germline names: mouse. The read comes to an end 1 residue before the CDR3 does, leaving the germline J gene to fill in the end. The V and J genes are TRBV19 and TRBJ2-2, with a weak D call TRBD1 (5 bases). Germline assignment: CDR1 FNHDT and CDR2 SITEND (reference sequence). Deletions cut 4 bases from V and 1 base from J, with 8 bases between. The CDR3 extends over 14 amino acids. CDR3 DNA (partial): TGTGCCAGCAGTCGAGGGGTAAACACCGGGCAGCTCTAC. Its protein product is CASSRGVNTGQLY. Given in full, the CDR3 is CASSRGVNTGQLYF. Variable domain in full (rest from reference TRBV19 and TRBJ2-2): GGIITQTPKFLIGQEGQKLTLKCQQNFNHDTMYWYRQDSGKGLRLIYYSITENDLQKGDLSEGYDASREKKSSFSLTVTSAQKNEMAVFLCASSRGVNTGQLYFGEGSKLTVL.

About this clone: Mouse names are used for the genes. The missing CDR3 end, 1 residue past where the read stops, is filled in from the germline J gene. This chain links TRBV23 with TRBJ2-7; the table names TRBD1, a call not compared with the DNA. The CDR3 is 13 amino acids. The germline V gene encodes CDR1 KGHTA and CDR2 FQNQQP. The part of the CDR3 DNA that was read is TGCTCCAGCAGTCAGGGACAGGGCTATGAACAGTAC. This gives the protein CSSSQGQGYEQY. The full CDR3 reads CSSSQGQGYEQYF. Drawing the rest from reference TRBV23 and TRBJ2-7, the complete variable domain is DAAVTQKPRYLIKMKGQEAEMKCIPEKGHTAVFWYQQKQSKELKFLIYFQNQQPLDQIDMVKERFSAVCPSSSLCSLGIRTCEAEDSALYLCSSSQGQGYEQYFGPGTRLTVL.

Worth noting for this clone: Sequence at one end of the junction differs from germline and may be a read error. The gene names here belong to mouse. With the read ending 1 residue before the CDR3 end, the germline J gene is used to fill in that end. This rearrangement joins TRBV29 to TRBJ2-7; the match to TRBD1 covers 10 bases. This CDR3 has 13 residues. Germline V CDR1 and CDR2: MSHET, SYDVDS. The covered CDR3 bases are TGTGCCAGCAACCGGGACAGGGGACGTGAACAGTAC. This translates into CASNRDRGREQY. The CDR3, in full, reads CASNRDRGREQYF.

This clone was counted a few times. The gene names given are mouse names. The CDR3 goes on 1 residue after the read ends, and that part is filled in from the germline J gene. V and J are TRBV26 and TRBJ2-1; 7 bases match TRBD1. Unmatched junction bases numbered 0, after V lost 4 bases and J lost 0 bases. CDR1 and CDR2 (germline): KGHPV, FQNQEV (reference sequence). CDR3 length: 14 residues. This CDR3 is CASSRDSNYAEQFF. CDR3 DNA (partial): TGTGCCAGCAGTCGGGACAGTAACTATGCTGAGCAGTTC.

Details on this clone: The gene names given are mouse names. The CDR3 is cut off 1 residue early in the read; its end comes from the germline J gene. This chain links TRBV24 with TRBJ2-7; a weak D match, TRBD1 (5 bases). The ends were cut back, 3 bases at V and 3 bases at J, with 9 bases in the middle. Germline V gene data show CDR1 as KGHTA and CDR2 as FRNEEI. The CDR3 runs 13 residues. The CDR3 bases that were read are TGTGCCAGCAGTCTTCGGACACACTATGAACAGTAC. It is translated as CASSLRTHYEQY. The CDR3 in its entirety is CASSLRTHYEQYF.

Comments on this clone: Gene names and germline match the mouse. The CDR3 end is not reached by the read, which stops 1 residue before it; the germline J gene fills it in. This chain links TRBV1 with TRBJ2-3; D might be TRBD1 or TRBD2, each matching 6 bases. This CDR3 region has 14 residues. Germline V gene sequence: CDR1 NSQYPW, CDR2 LRSPGD (reference sequence). V lost 4 bases to trimming and J lost 2 bases, with 10 bases between them. Partial CDR3 DNA: TGCACCTGCAGTGAGGGGGGTTTTGCAGAAACGCTGTAT. Translation: CTCSEGGFAETLY. The CDR3, in full, reads CTCSEGGFAETLYF.

In the case of this clone: The gene names given are mouse names. The read stops 1 residue short of the end of the CDR3; the missing end is completed from the germline J gene. This sequence joins TRBV5 and TRBJ2-7, with unresolved D. The germline V and J ends were trimmed by 0 bases and 7 bases, with 4 bases remaining between them. The CDR3 is 11 amino acids. The V gene's germline CDR1 is LGHNA and CDR2 YNLKQL (reference sequence). The DNA read from the CDR3 is TGTGCCAGCAGCCAAGACCGGGAACAGTAC. This encodes CASSQDREQY. The full-length CDR3 reads as CASSQDREQYF.

Remarks on this clone: These gene names are mouse names. The read halts 1 residue ahead of the CDR3 end, with the missing end drawn from the germline J gene. This sequence joins TRBV26 and TRBJ1-2; D may be TRBD1 (6 bases). The V gene lost 4 bases and the J gene lost 2 bases, with 8 bases spanning the gap. Germline CDR1 is KGHPV and CDR2 is FQNQEV (reference sequence). The CDR3 totals 13 residues. CDR3 DNA, as far as it was read: TGTGCCAGCAGTCGGGACATTAACTCCGACTACACC. As protein: CASSRDINSDYT. The CDR3 as a whole reads CASSRDINSDYTF. The entire variable domain, with the rest obtained from reference TRBV26 and TRBJ1-2, is as follows: NSKVIQTPRYLVKGQGQKAKMRCIPEKGHPVVFWYQQNKNNEFKFLINFQNQEVLQQIDMTEKRFSAECPSNSPCSLEIQSSEAGDSALYLCASSRDINSDYTFGSGTRLLVI.

This clone has only one observation. Mouse germline and gene names are used. Coverage ceases 1 residue before the CDR3 finishes, and the germline J gene fills in the end. The chain couples TRBV13-2 to TRBJ2-1, with D possibly being TRBD1 or TRBD2 (7 bases each). V lost 0 bases and J lost 7, with 17 bases in between. The germline V gene has CDR1 NNHNN and CDR2 SYGAGS (reference sequence). The CDR3 loop spans 16 amino acids. CDR3 in amino acids: CASGDAWAGGRAEQFF. The CDR3 bases that were read are TGTGCCAGCGGTGATGCATGGGCAGGGGGGCGGGCTGAGCAGTTC.

This clone was seen only a few times. Gene names and germline match the mouse. The read halts 1 residue ahead of the CDR3 end, with the missing end drawn from the germline J gene. This chain connects TRBV19 to TRBJ2-1; possible D gene TRBD1, 5 bases. This CDR3 is 14 amino acids long. V lost 0 bases to trimming and J lost 3 bases, with 7 bases between them. Germline CDR1 is FNHDT and CDR2 is SITEND (reference sequence). CDR3 protein: CASSIAGRYAEQFF. CDR3 DNA, as far as it was read: TGTGCCAGCAGTATAGCAGGGCGCTATGCTGAGCAGTTC.

As to this clone: Gene names and germline refer to mouse. Read data end 1 residue before the CDR3 end; the end is taken from the germline J gene. The chain uses TRBV3 and TRBJ1-2, with D perhaps TRBD1 (6 bases). The CDR3 consists of 14 residues. Germline values: CDR1 SNHLY, CDR2 FYNGKV (reference sequence). With 1 base removed from V and 4 bases from J, the gap between germline ends came to 10 bases. CDR3 sequence: CASSLDGGGSDYTF. The part of the CDR3 DNA that was read is TGTGCCAGCAGCTTAGACGGGGGCGGCTCCGACTACACC.

In the case of this clone: Mouse gene names apply. The covered CDR3 bases are TGTGCCAGCCGGGACTGGGGTCTTGCAAACACCGGGCAGCTCTAC. This encodes CASRDWGLANTGQLY. The CDR3 in full is CASRDWGLANTGQLYF. This rearrangement joins TRBV13-1 to TRBJ2-2, with 10 positions matching TRBD2. The CDR3 end is not reached by the read, which stops 1 residue before it; the germline J gene fills it in. The trim removed 7 bases at V and 0 bases at J, leaving 6 bases unmatched. Germline CDR1 NSHNY, CDR2 SYGAGN. The CDR3 is 16 amino acids.

To note about this clone: These gene names are mouse names. Read data end 1 residue before the CDR3 end; the end is taken from the germline J gene. This chain links TRBV19 with TRBJ1-3, with TRBD1 identical over 7 bases. Germline CDR1 and CDR2: FNHDT and SITEND (reference sequence). This CDR3 has 15 residues. The trim removed 1 base at V and 3 bases at J, leaving 4 bases unmatched. The CDR3 loop is CASSIHTGVGNTLYF. The part of the CDR3 DNA that was read is TGTGCCAGCAGTATACATACAGGGGTTGGAAATACGCTCTAT. The variable domain in full, with the rest retrieved from reference TRBV19 and TRBJ1-3, is GGIITQTPKFLIGQEGQKLTLKCQQNFNHDTMYWYRQDSGKGLRLIYYSITENDLQKGDLSEGYDASREKKSSFSLTVTSAQKNEMAVFLCASSIHTGVGNTLYFGEGSRLIVV.

Worth noting for this clone: Gene names are the mouse ones. The DNA ends 1 residue before the CDR3 does, and the rest of the CDR3 is filled in from the germline J gene. The V call is TRBV26, the J call TRBJ1-1, with 11 bases that match TRBD1. Germline assignment: CDR1 KGHPV and CDR2 FQNQEV (reference sequence). Trimming took 4 bases from V and 7 from J; bases not matched to a gene: 2. CDR3 length: 13 amino acids. The CDR3 bases that were read are TGTGCCAGCAGTCGGGGACAGGGGGGAGAAGTCTTC. This translates into CASSRGQGGEVF. The CDR3 in its entirety is CASSRGQGGEVFF.

As concerns this clone: Mouse gene names apply. The sequence runs out 1 residue before the end of the CDR3; the remainder is reconstructed from the germline J gene. This chain joins TRBV3 and TRBJ2-5, with TRBD2 identical over 8 bases. J gave up 5 bases and V 3 bases, and 1 base lay outside the gene matches. The CDR3 consists of 13 residues. Germline loops: CDR1 SNHLY, CDR2 FYNGKV (reference sequence). The DNA read from the CDR3 is TGTGCCAGCAGCTTTCTGGGGGGAGACACCCAGTAC. Its protein is CASSFLGGDTQY. The entire CDR3 protein is CASSFLGGDTQYF.

Note on this clone: Gene names are mouse gene names. The read comes to an end 1 residue before the CDR3 does, leaving the germline J gene to fill in the end. V is TRBV12-2 and J is TRBJ2-1, with TRBD1 identical over 9 bases. CDR1 SGHLS and CDR2 HYDKME come from the germline V gene. The CDR3 loop spans 14 amino acids. The trim removed 2 bases at V and 5 bases at J, leaving 3 bases unmatched. The part of the CDR3 DNA that was read is TGTGCCAGCTCTCCCGGGACAGGGAATGCTGAGCAGTTC. Translating gives CASSPGTGNAEQF. The entire CDR3 reads CASSPGTGNAEQFF.

About this clone itself: The listed genes are named as in mouse. The CDR3 extends 1 residue past the end of the read, so its final part is completed from the germline J gene. The chain carries TRBV20 and TRBJ2-5; D uncertain. Germline V CDR1 and CDR2: GFQATS, STVNSAI. The CDR3 totals 13 residues. Trimming pared 0 bases from V and 0 bases from J, leaving 4 bases between. The CDR3 is CGARDPNQDTQYF. The covered CDR3 bases are TGTGGTGCTAGGGACCCAAACCAAGACACCCAGTAC.

Concerning this clone itself: All gene names here are mouse names. The DNA read from the CDR3 is TGTGCCAGCAGCCAAGGGACTGGGGGGGCGCTTGCTGAGCAGTTC. This translates into CASSQGTGGALAEQF. In full, the CDR3 reads CASSQGTGGALAEQFF. This sequence joins TRBV2 and TRBJ2-1, with TRBD2 matching 13 bases. Read coverage stops 1 residue before the CDR3 terminus; the germline J gene supplies the remainder. CDR3 length equals 16 residues. The J segment lost 6 bases and the V segment lost 1 base, leaving 3 bases of the junction unmatched. Germline V gives CDR1 LGHNA, CDR2 YSYQKL.

Points on this clone: Mouse germline and gene names are used. The CDR3 end falls 1 residue outside the read, so it is completed with the germline J gene. The chain has TRBV14 and TRBJ1-1, with 7 positions matching TRBD1. J was trimmed by 0 bases and V by 5 bases; bases with no gene match: 4. This CDR3 contains 14 residues. Germline V gene lookup returns CDR1 SGHDT and CDR2 FRDEAV. The CDR3 bases that were read are TGTGCCAGCAGCCCGGGACAGTCAAACACAGAAGTCTTC. Translated, it gives CASSPGQSNTEVF. The CDR3 reads in full as CASSPGQSNTEVFF.

As for this clone: Gene names and germline refer to mouse. The CDR3 goes on 1 residue after the read ends, and that part is filled in from the germline J gene. This chain links TRBV5 with TRBJ2-1, with 9 bases matching TRBD2. The CDR3 runs to 15 residues. Trimming cost V 4 bases and J 2 bases; bases outside gene matches: 3. Germline V lookup: CDR1 LGHNA, CDR2 YNLKQL (reference sequence). The CDR3 DNA, read in part, is TGTGCCAGCAGCCCTGACTGGGGGTACTATGCTGAGCAGTTC. It specifies CASSPDWGYYAEQF. The whole CDR3 reads CASSPDWGYYAEQFF.

Worth noting for this clone: A far larger clone is one nucleotide away, so this likely arose from a read error. Gene names are the mouse ones. The sequence runs out 1 residue before the end of the CDR3; the remainder is reconstructed from the germline J gene. V usage is TRBV13-1 and J usage is TRBJ2-1; D is perhaps TRBD1 (5 bases). CDR3 length: 14 amino acids. The V gene lost 2 bases and the J gene lost 5 bases, with 11 bases spanning the gap. Germline V gene data show CDR1 as NSHNY and CDR2 as SYGAGN. CDR3 DNA, as far as it was read: TGTGCCAGCAGTGACCGGGCAGGGAATGCTGAGCAGTTC. Its protein product is CASSDRAGNAEQF. The complete CDR3 reads CASSDRAGNAEQFF.